Only a few counts were recorded for the clone carrying this T cell receptor (beta chain). Its cognate antigen is unknown. A single base separates this from a much larger clone, so it may be a read error. The data were taken from a study of molecular identifiers for immune sequencing clone quantification. Findings of the study overall: For highly expanded clones, sizes could be underestimated when identical TCR molecules share a barcode. Jurkat TCR RNA that was spiked in from one cell was reportedly detectable among one million naive cells. Clones that exceeded 20 RNA copies held over 99% of effector molecules, yet under 1% in naive cells.

A single record per CDR3 protein comes from TCRdb applying MiXCR to the PCR reads. The sample records 40,000 to 65,000 distinct CDR3 sequences, just over 35% being singletons. The CDR3 extends over 13 amino acids. In germline, CDR1 is SQVTM, CDR2 ANQGSEA. The TCR originated in a human donor in good health. Some libraries in this study had Jurkat cell RNA spiked in. This chain links TRBV29-1 with TRBJ2-2; D may be TRBD2 (5 bases). The specimen was naive CD8+ T cells from blood, with Jurkat cell RNA spiked in. Regarding subset: FACS-sorted CD8+CD4-CCR7+CD45RA+ naive T cells. The CDR3 sequence is CSVDAPVTGVLFF. The CDR3 DNA is TGCAGCGTTGACGCCCCAGTAACCGGGGTGCTGTTTTTT.